This TCR beta chain was obtained from a study of T cell changes during pregnancy in multiple sclerosis. The data were produced by immunoSEQ multiplex PCR, yet TCRdb's version contains in-frame clones alone and is incomplete. This table holds tens of thousands of clones, over 80% found once. The clonotype comes from a female donor in good health, enrolled as a control in a pregnancy study. The specimen comprised peripheral blood, sampled in the third trimester of pregnancy.

This chain's CDR3 is CASSLLGTSGLNEQYF. The CDR3 DNA reads as TGTGCCAGCAGCTTGCTGGGGACTAGCGGGCTCAACGAGCAGTACTTC. The V call is TRBV11-2, the J call TRBJ2-7, with 12 bases matching TRBD2. V lost 3 bases, J lost 5 bases, and 8 bases stayed unmatched. Germline assignment: CDR1 SGHAT and CDR2 FQNNGV. This CDR3 is 16 amino acids long. The whole variable domain, filled in from reference TRBV11-2 and TRBJ2-7, reads EAGVAQSPRYKIIEKRQSVAFWCNPISGHATLYWYQQILGQGPKLLIQFQNNGVVDDSQLPKDRFSAERLKGVDSTLKIQPAKLEDSAVYLCASSLLGTSGLNEQYFGPGTRLTVT.